What follows are 24 T cell receptor beta chains derived from one specimen sequenced in a study of OX40 agonist ivuxolimab in advanced cancers. This table comes from immunoSEQ multiplex PCR, and its TCRdb copy is limited to in-frame clones, with some not included. The sample comprises about 100,000 clones, roughly 90% of which are singletons, and roughly 0.66% rests with the top ten. Sample: CD4+ or CD8+ T cells sorted from blood, taken in a trial of the OX40 agonist ivuxolimab. The source of these receptors is an adult with an advanced solid tumor such as melanoma, head and neck, liver or kidney cancer.

The rearrangement uses TRBV9 and TRBJ1-3, with 7 positions matching TRBD1. The CDR3 is made up of 15 amino acids. Germline values: CDR1 SGDLS, CDR2 YYNGEE. V shed 4 bases, J shed 4 bases, and the junction held 8 bases outside the gene matches. The CDR3 spells CASSPTTGEGNTIYF. CDR3 DNA sequence: TGTGCCAGCAGCCCCACAACAGGGGAAGGAAACACCATATATTTT.

This rearrangement joins TRBV5-5 to TRBJ2-5; the D call may be TRBD1 or TRBD2 (5 bases each). The CDR3 contains 14 residues. Germline assignment: CDR1 SGHKS and CDR2 YYEKEE (reference sequence). Deletions cut 7 bases from V and 2 bases from J, with 15 bases between. The CDR3 sequence: CASSGTLYQETQYF. The CDR3 DNA reads as TGTGCCAGCTCTGGGACGCTATATCAAGAGACCCAGTACTTC.

The chain uses TRBV7-9 and TRBJ2-7; D is possibly TRBD2 (6 bases). V was clipped by 2 bases and J by 5 bases, with 19 bases between them. This CDR3 is 16 amino acids long. From germline, CDR1 is SEHNR and CDR2 FQNEAQ (reference sequence). The CDR3, as DNA: TGTGCCAGCAGCTTATGGCTCGCGGGGAGCCGCCACGAGCAGTACTTC. Translating gives CASSLWLAGSRHEQYF.

This chain connects TRBV7-3 to TRBJ1-2; 11 nucleotides match TRBD1. Germline V gene lookup returns CDR1 SGHTA and CDR2 FQGTGA. The CDR3 is 14 amino acids. Germline trimming cut 2 bases from V and 4 bases from J; bases unmatched to any gene: 0. DNA for the CDR3: TGTGCCAGCAGCTTAGGACAGGGGGCCTATGGCTACACCTTC. It specifies CASSLGQGAYGYTF.

V is TRBV9 and J is TRBJ2-5; D not certain. Germline values: CDR1 SGDLS, CDR2 YYNGEE. The CDR3 covers 14 residues. With 3 bases removed from V and 4 bases from J, the gap between germline ends came to 13 bases. The CDR3 DNA sequence: TGTGCCAGCAGCGCCTCAAGTAATTCAGAGACCCAGTACTTC. Amino acids: CASSASSNSETQYF.

This chain links TRBV19 with TRBJ1-3; 7 bases line up with TRBD1. CDR1 is LNHDA and CDR2 is SQIVND in the germline V gene (reference sequence). The CDR3 contains 16 residues. J was trimmed by 0 bases and V by 4 bases; bases with no gene match: 6. The CDR3 loop is CASSSLGTASGNTIYF. In DNA form, the CDR3 reads TGTGCCAGTAGTAGCTTAGGGACAGCCTCTGGAAACACCATATATTTT.

The CDR3 spells CASRETQSFSPLHF. The CDR3 DNA follows: TGTGCCAGCAGGGAGACCCAGTCGTTTTCACCCCTCCACTTT. This chain links TRBV6-6 with TRBJ1-6; D not certain. Trimming removed 6 bases from V and 9 bases from J, with 15 bases in between. This CDR3 is built from 14 residues. In germline, CDR1 is MNHNY, CDR2 SVGAGI (reference sequence).

The chain combines TRBV7-2 with TRBJ2-1; no clear D. Germline V gives CDR1 SGHTA, CDR2 FQGNSA. CDR3 length: 16 amino acids. Trimming removed 2 bases from V and 6 bases from J, with 17 bases in between. The CDR3 is CASSLFGRSSSNEQFF. CDR3 sequence (DNA): TGTGCCAGCAGCTTATTTGGACGATCCTCCAGCAATGAGCAGTTCTTC.

In this sample, this clone turned up once. The J gene is TRBJ2-7, the V gene TRBV6-6, with 12 bases that match TRBD1. Germline V gene sequence: CDR1 MNHNY, CDR2 SVGAGI (reference sequence). The CDR3 has 15 amino acids. The V segment lost 7 bases and the J segment 5 bases; nucleotides outside the gene matches: 9. Here the CDR3 DNA reads TGTGCCAGCATTCTTGGGGGACAGGGGGCCAACGAGCAGTACTTC. As protein: CASILGGQGANEQYF.

CDR3 sequence reads: CASSLVPGFSYNEQFF. In nucleotides, the CDR3 is TGCGCCAGCAGCTTGGTCCCAGGGTTCTCCTACAATGAGCAGTTCTTC. The rearrangement joins TRBV5-1 to TRBJ2-1, with D possibly matching TRBD1 (5 bases). Per the germline V gene, CDR1 is SGHRS and CDR2 is YFSETQ. The V gene lost 0 bases and the J gene lost 0 bases, with 10 bases spanning the gap. CDR3 size: 16 residues.

As regards this clone: Other DNA sequences in this specimen translate into the identical CDR3. V is TRBV5-1 and J is TRBJ2-1; D gene unclear. The CDR3 loop spans 13 amino acids. V was shortened by 1 base and J by 8 bases, with 10 bases between the two germline ends. Germline V gives CDR1 SGHRS, CDR2 YFSETQ. This CDR3 is CASSLLSTDEQFF. DNA of the CDR3: TGCGCCAGCAGCTTGTTATCGACGGATGAGCAGTTCTTC.

The DNA of the CDR3 is TGTGCCAGCAGCTTAGGTAGGCAGCCCCAGCATTTT. Amino acids: CASSLGRQPQHF. V is TRBV7-9 and J is TRBJ1-5; the D is unclear. Germline V CDR1 and CDR2: SEHNR, FQNEAQ (reference sequence). This CDR3 has 12 residues. Trimming took 1 base from V and 7 from J, leaving 5 bases between them.

This chain joins TRBV9 and TRBJ2-1, with 11 bases identical to TRBD2. The CDR3 length is 16 residues. V trimming: 6 bases; J trimming: 9 bases; junction bases outside the gene matches: 14. The germline V gene has CDR1 SGDLS and CDR2 YYNGEE. The CDR3 DNA is TGTGCCAGCAACCAACTAGCGGGAGTTACTGAGGGTGAGCAGTTCTTC. It specifies CASNQLAGVTEGEQFF. Full variable domain (outside the CDR3, taken from reference TRBV9 and TRBJ2-1): DSGVTQTPKHLITATGQRVTLRCSPRSGDLSVYWYQQSLDQGLQFLIQYYNGEERAKGNILERFSAQQFPDLHSELNLSSLELGDSALYFCASNQLAGVTEGEQFFGPGTRLTVL.

A single count supports this clone. The genes are TRBV7-9 and TRBJ2-7; 7 bases are shared with TRBD2. V shed 1 base and J 8 bases; nucleotides not matched to a gene: 2. Germline V gene data show CDR1 as SEHNR and CDR2 as FQNEAQ (reference sequence). This CDR3 is built from 12 residues. CDR3 DNA sequence: TGTGCCAGCAGCTTAGGCGGGGGTCAGCAGTACTTC. Protein: CASSLGGGQQYF.

The rearrangement links TRBV11-3 to TRBJ2-7; TRBD2 agrees at 8 bases. V shed 4 bases, J shed 0 bases, and the junction held 11 bases outside the gene matches. CDR1 SGHNT and CDR2 YENEEA come from the germline V gene. The CDR3 spans 17 residues. CDR3 sequence: CASSSTRSSGVSYEQYF. The CDR3, as DNA: TGTGCCAGCAGCTCCACCCGGAGTAGCGGGGTCTCCTACGAGCAGTACTTC.

The chain carries TRBV7-2 and TRBJ1-1; D is possibly TRBD1 (5 bases). This CDR3 has 13 residues. V shed 1 base and J shed 7 bases, with 10 bases lying between them. The germline V gene encodes CDR1 SGHTA and CDR2 FQGNSA. CDR3: CASSLEVDSEAFF. CDR3 coding DNA: TGTGCCAGCAGCTTAGAGGTAGACAGTGAAGCTTTCTTT.

This chain links TRBV18 with TRBJ1-1; a possible D gene is TRBD1 (5 bases). CDR3 size: 12 residues. V shed 8 bases and J shed 0 bases, with 7 bases lying between them. Germline V lookup: CDR1 KGHSH, CDR2 LQKENI. CDR3 DNA sequence: TGTGCCAGCGGGGACCTGAACACTGAAGCTTTCTTT. Translating gives CASGDLNTEAFF.

Note on this clone: The same CDR3 is also encoded by other DNA sequences in this sample. CDR3 coding DNA: TGCGCCAGCAGCTTGGGTGGACTAGCAGGCTACAATGAGCAGTTCTTC. This translates into CASSLGGLAGYNEQFF. The chain carries TRBV5-1 and TRBJ2-1; 8 nucleotides line up with TRBD2. The CDR3 has 16 amino acids. Germline CDR1 SGHRS, CDR2 YFSETQ. The V segment lost 0 bases and the J segment 3 bases; nucleotides outside the gene matches: 5.

This clone was found a few times. The rearrangement uses TRBV2 and TRBJ1-4; D remains ambiguous. CDR1 and CDR2 (germline): SNHLY, FYNNEI. The V end was cut by 3 bases, the J end by 12 bases, with 14 bases between. CDR3 length: 13 residues. The CDR3 DNA reads TGTGCCAGCAGTGAGGGAGGCTTTGGAGAACTGTTTTTT. As protein: CASSEGGFGELFF.

The chain employs TRBV7-6 and TRBJ2-5; either TRBD1 or TRBD2 may supply D (6 bases each). The J call may be incorrect, as the DNA end agrees better with TRBJ2-7. Germline V CDR1 and CDR2: SGHVS, FNYEAQ. The CDR3 runs to 12 residues. The CDR3 loop is CASSPPGAEQYF. In DNA form, the CDR3 reads TGTGCCAGCAGCCCCCCGGGGGCCGAGCAGTACTTC.

This rearrangement joins TRBV29-1 to TRBJ2-3; D not resolved. The CDR3 is made up of 13 amino acids. V gave up 2 bases and J gave up 0 bases, with 6 bases separating them. CDR1 is SQVTM and CDR2 is ANQGSEA in the germline V gene. CDR3 bases: TGCAGCGTTGAACAGGTTAGCACAGATACGCAGTATTTT. This gives the protein CSVEQVSTDTQYF.

The rearrangement uses TRBV5-1 and TRBJ1-3; TRBD1 is a possible D gene (5 bases). The length of the CDR3 is 14 residues. CDR1 is SGHRS and CDR2 is YFSETQ in the germline V gene. With 3 bases removed from V and 3 bases from J, the gap between germline ends came to 10 bases. CDR3 sequence reads: CASSSGSSGNTIYF. The CDR3 DNA is TGCGCCAGCAGCTCAGGGTCTAGTGGAAACACCATATATTTT.

The V and J genes are TRBV30 and TRBJ2-7; D possibly matches TRBD1 or TRBD2 (6 bases each). V lost 8 bases and J 3 bases, leaving 14 bases between the germline ends. The CDR3 covers 12 residues. CDR1 is GTSNPN and CDR2 is SVGIG in the germline V gene (reference sequence). The CDR3 loop is CAAKGGNYEQYF. For the CDR3, the DNA is TGTGCCGCAAAGGGGGGAAACTACGAGCAGTACTTC.

This chain uses TRBV6-1 with TRBJ2-5; D gene ambiguous. Trimming took off 6 bases at V and 2 bases at J, with 7 bases between the two ends. Germline V gene data show CDR1 as MNHNS and CDR2 as SASEGT. The CDR3 is made up of 12 amino acids. For the CDR3, the DNA is TGTGCCAGCAGCCGTATACAAGAGACCCAGTACTTC. Protein product: CASSRIQETQYF.